The TCR beta chain under discussion was sequenced for a study of blood T cell repertoires in COVID-19. This CDR3 spans 13 amino acids. Trimming pared 5 bases from V and 3 bases from J, leaving 8 bases between. CDR1 is KGHDR, CDR2 SFDVKD, per germline. Profiled with immunoSEQ multiplex PCR; TCRdb holds only in-frame clones, not every one. This sample carries approximately 50,000 clones, over 90% of them seen once, and the ten largest clones take 3.5% to 5.5%. The sequence was collected from a man aged 45 to 65 with active COVID-19. Sequencing was done on a sample of peripheral blood. The rearrangement uses TRBV24-1 and TRBJ2-3; D may be TRBD1 (5 bases). CDR3 coding DNA: TGTGCCACCAGTGGGCAGGGTACAGATACGCAGTATTTT. This translates into CATSGQGTDTQYF.